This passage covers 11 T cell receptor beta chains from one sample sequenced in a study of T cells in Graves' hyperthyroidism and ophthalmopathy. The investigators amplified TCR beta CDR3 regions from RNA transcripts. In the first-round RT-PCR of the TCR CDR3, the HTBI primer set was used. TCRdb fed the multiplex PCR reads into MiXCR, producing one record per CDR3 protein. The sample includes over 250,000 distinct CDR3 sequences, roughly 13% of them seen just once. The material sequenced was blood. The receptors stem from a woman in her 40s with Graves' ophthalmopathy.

CDR3 region: CASTGSPNSPVYGYTF. The CDR3 DNA reads as TGTGCCAGCACAGGGTCGCCGAACTCTCCGGTCTATGGCTACACCTTC. This chain links TRBV3-1 with TRBJ1-2, with a possible D match to TRBD1 (5 bases). V was shortened by 7 bases and J by 4 bases, with 22 bases between the two germline ends. In germline, CDR1 is LGHDT, CDR2 YNNKEL (reference sequence). The CDR3 sequence is 16 residues long.

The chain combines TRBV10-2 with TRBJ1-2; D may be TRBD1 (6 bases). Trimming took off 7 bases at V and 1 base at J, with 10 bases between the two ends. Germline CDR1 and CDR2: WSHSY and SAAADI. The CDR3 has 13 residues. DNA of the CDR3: TGCGCCAGCACGGGGGGCAGTAACTATGGCTACACCTTC. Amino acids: CASTGGSNYGYTF.

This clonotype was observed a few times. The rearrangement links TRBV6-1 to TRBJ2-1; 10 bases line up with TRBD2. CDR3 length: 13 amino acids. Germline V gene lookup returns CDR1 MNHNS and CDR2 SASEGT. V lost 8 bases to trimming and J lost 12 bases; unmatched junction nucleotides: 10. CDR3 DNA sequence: TGTGCCAGCTCGGCTACTAGCGGGGAGGGGCAGTTCTTC. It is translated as CASSATSGEGQFF.

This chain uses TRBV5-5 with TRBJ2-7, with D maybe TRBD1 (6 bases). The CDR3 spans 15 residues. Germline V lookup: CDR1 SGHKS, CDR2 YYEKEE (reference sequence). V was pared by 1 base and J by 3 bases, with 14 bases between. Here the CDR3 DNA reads TGTGCCAGCAGCTTGCCGGACAGACCAAACTACGAGCAGTACTTC. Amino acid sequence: CASSLPDRPNYEQYF.

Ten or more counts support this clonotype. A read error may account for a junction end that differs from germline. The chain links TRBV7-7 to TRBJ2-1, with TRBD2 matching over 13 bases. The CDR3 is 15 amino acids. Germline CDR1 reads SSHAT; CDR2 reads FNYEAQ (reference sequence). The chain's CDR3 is CASSYRLAGGDEQFF. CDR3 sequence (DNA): TGTGCTAGCAGCTATCGACTAGCGGGAGGTGATGAGCAGTTCTTC.

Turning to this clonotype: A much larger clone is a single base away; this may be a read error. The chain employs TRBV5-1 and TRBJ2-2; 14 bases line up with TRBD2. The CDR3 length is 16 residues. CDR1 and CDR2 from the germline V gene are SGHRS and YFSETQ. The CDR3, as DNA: TGCGCCAGCAGCTGGACTAGCGGGGGGAACACCGGGGAGCTGGTTTTT. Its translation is CASSWTSGGNTGELVF. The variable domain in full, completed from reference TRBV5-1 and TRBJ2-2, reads KAGVTQTPRYLIKTRGQQVTLSCSPISGHRSVSWYQQTPGQGLQFLFEYFSETQRNKGNFPGRFSGRQFSNSRSEMNVSTLELGDSALYLCASSWTSGGNTGELVFGEGSRLTVL.

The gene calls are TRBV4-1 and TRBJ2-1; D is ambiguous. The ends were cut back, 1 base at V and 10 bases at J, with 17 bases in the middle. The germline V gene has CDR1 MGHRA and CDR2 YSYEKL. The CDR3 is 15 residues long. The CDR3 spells CASSQVRAPRWEQFF. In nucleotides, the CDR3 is TGCGCCAGCAGCCAAGTCAGAGCGCCCCGTTGGGAGCAGTTCTTC.

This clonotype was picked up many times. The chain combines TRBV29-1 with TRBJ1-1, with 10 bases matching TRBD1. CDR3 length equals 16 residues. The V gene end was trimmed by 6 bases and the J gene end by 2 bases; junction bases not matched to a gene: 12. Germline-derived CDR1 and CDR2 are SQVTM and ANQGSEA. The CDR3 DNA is TGCAGCGTAGATAGGACAGGGGGTTGGAGAAACACTGAAGCTTTCTTT. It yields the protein CSVDRTGGWRNTEAFF.

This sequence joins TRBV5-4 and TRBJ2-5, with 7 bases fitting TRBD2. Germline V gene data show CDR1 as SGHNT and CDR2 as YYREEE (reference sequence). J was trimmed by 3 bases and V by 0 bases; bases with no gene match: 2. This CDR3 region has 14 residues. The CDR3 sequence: CASSLGGREETQYF. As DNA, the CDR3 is TGTGCCAGCAGCTTGGGAGGGAGGGAAGAGACCCAGTACTTC.

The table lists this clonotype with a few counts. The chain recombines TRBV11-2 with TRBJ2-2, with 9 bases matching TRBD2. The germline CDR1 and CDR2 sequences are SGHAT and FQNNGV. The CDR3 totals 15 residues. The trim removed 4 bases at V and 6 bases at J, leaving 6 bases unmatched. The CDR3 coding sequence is TGTGCCAGCAGCTGGAGTAGCGGGAGCCCCGGGGAGCTGTTTTTT. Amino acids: CASSWSSGSPGELFF.

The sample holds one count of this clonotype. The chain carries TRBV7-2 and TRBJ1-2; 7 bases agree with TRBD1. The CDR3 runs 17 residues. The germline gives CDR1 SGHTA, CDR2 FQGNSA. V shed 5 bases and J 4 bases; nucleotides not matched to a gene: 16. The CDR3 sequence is CASSTTDRVGPFYGYTF. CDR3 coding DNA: TGTGCCAGCAGCACGACCGACAGGGTGGGCCCTTTCTATGGCTACACCTTC.